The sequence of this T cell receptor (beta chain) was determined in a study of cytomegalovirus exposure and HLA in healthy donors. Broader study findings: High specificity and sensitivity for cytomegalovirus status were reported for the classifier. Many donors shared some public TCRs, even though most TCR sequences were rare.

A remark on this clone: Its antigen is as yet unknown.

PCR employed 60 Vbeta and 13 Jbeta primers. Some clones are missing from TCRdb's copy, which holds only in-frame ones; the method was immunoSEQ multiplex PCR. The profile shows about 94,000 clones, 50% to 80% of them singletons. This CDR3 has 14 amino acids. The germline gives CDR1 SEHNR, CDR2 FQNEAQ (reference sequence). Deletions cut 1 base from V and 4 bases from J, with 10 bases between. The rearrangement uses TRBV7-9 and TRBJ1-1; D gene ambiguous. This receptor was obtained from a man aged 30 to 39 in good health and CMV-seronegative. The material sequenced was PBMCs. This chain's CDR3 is CASSLGASLTEAFF. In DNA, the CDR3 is TGTGCCAGCAGCTTAGGTGCGTCCCTCACTGAAGCTTTCTTT. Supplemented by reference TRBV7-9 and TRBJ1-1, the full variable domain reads DTGVSQNPRHKITKRGQNVTFRCDPISEHNRLYWYRQTLGQGPEFLTYFQNEAQLEKSRLLSDRFSAERPKGSFSTLEIQRTEQGDSAMYLCASSLGASLTEAFFGQGTRLTVV.